A single sample gave rise to the 16 T cell receptor beta chains below, sequenced in a study of regulatory T cells in long-lasting Graves disease. Through Arm-PCR of CDR3 regions and iRepertoire HTBI primers, TCR beta libraries were built. TCRdb re-called the multiplex PCR reads with MiXCR, one entry per CDR3 protein. The sample lists more than 300,000 distinct CDR3 sequences, 15% occurring once. Time point of the sample: newly diagnosed GD, antithyroid drugs for less than 3 months. Construction of the TCR library relied on RNA isolated from PBMCs. The sample was peripheral blood mononuclear cells (PBMCs), taken at new diagnosis, from a patient treated with antithyroid drugs. These receptors were obtained from a female donor with Graves disease.

This clonotype was detected ten times or more. The chain carries TRBV24-1 and TRBJ2-1, with unresolved D. CDR1 is KGHDR, CDR2 SFDVKD, per germline. This CDR3 region has 16 residues. V was shortened by 3 bases and J by 5 bases, with 16 bases between the two germline ends. CDR3 loop: CATSDNGKSTDNEQFF. CDR3 nucleotides: TGTGCCACCAGTGATAACGGAAAGTCGACCGACAATGAGCAGTTCTTC.

This clonotype occurred many times. The V and J genes are TRBV11-2 and TRBJ1-3; D uncertain. With 5 bases removed from V and 0 bases from J, the gap between germline ends came to 14 bases. The CDR3 has 16 residues. Looked up from germline, CDR1 is SGHAT and CDR2 is FQNNGV. The CDR3 DNA is TGTGCCAGCAGCCACAATTTAGCGAGCTCTGGAAACACCATATATTTT. As protein: CASSHNLASSGNTIYF.

This clonotype was observed at least ten times. The chain has TRBV5-1 and TRBJ2-3, with TRBD2 matching 10 bases. The germline V gene encodes CDR1 SGHRS and CDR2 YFSETQ. The J segment lost 2 bases and the V segment lost 5 bases, leaving 11 bases of the junction unmatched. The CDR3 is 17 residues long. The CDR3 sequence: CASRLGLAGEHTDTQYF. The DNA of the CDR3 is TGCGCCAGCAGACTGGGGCTAGCGGGAGAGCACACAGATACGCAGTATTTT.

The chain employs TRBV12-3 or TRBV12-4 and TRBJ2-6; D uncertain. The CDR3 is 15 amino acids. The ends were cut back, 3 bases at V and 0 bases at J, with 6 bases in the middle. The DNA for the CDR3 is TGTGCCAGCAGTTTTGGCGTCTCTGGGGCCAACGTCCTGACTTTC. As protein: CASSFGVSGANVLTF.

Many counts were recorded for this clonotype. The V call is TRBV12-3 or TRBV12-4, the J call TRBJ2-5, with D possibly being TRBD1 or TRBD2 (5 bases each). The CDR3 has 14 residues. Trimming removed 5 bases at V and 4 bases at J, with 14 bases between. CDR3 region: CASSPPGTAETQYF. The CDR3 DNA reads TGTGCCAGCAGTCCTCCCGGGACCGCAGAGACCCAGTACTTC.

This clonotype appeared many times. The chain has TRBV20-1 and TRBJ1-1, with no clear D. This CDR3 is 12 amino acids long. Germline V lookup: CDR1 DFQATT, CDR2 SNEGSKA (reference sequence). Trimming took 0 bases from V and 8 from J, leaving 10 bases between them. The CDR3 nucleotides are TGCAGTGCTAGAGACTGGCGGCGGGAAGCTTTCTTT. It yields the protein CSARDWRREAFF.

This clonotype has at least ten counts. The chain is built from TRBV7-9 and TRBJ2-1; D is unclear. This CDR3 region has 13 residues. V lost 8 bases to trimming and J lost 5 bases, with 13 bases between them. The germline gives CDR1 SEHNR, CDR2 FQNEAQ (reference sequence). The CDR3 is CASGRGLDNEQFF. The CDR3 region has the DNA TGTGCCAGCGGCCGAGGTCTCGACAATGAGCAGTTCTTC.

This clonotype was seen many times. CDR3 DNA sequence: TGCAGTGCTGGGGACAGGGAGGGATTGACTGAAGCTTTCTTT. It is translated as CSAGDREGLTEAFF. The V gene is TRBV20-1, the J gene TRBJ1-1; 9 bases align to TRBD1. The germline V gene has CDR1 DFQATT and CDR2 SNEGSKA (reference sequence). The CDR3 has 14 amino acids. Losses at the gene ends were 5 bases for V and 5 bases for J; bases not matched to a gene: 9.

Details on this clonotype: It may be a read error: a sequence one base away is much more abundant. The chain is built from TRBV6-2 or TRBV6-3 and TRBJ2-5; D ambiguous. The CDR3 contains 15 residues. The V end was cut by 2 bases, the J end by 11 bases, with 21 bases between. Germline CDR1 is MNHEY and CDR2 is SVGEGT. The CDR3 loop is CASSYQEPVYNEQYF. The CDR3 bases are TGTGCCAGCAGTTACCAGGAGCCAGTATACAATGAGCAGTACTTC.

This clonotype was recorded many times. The rearrangement links TRBV20-1 to TRBJ2-3; 8 bases line up with TRBD2. Germline CDR1 is DFQATT and CDR2 is SNEGSKA (reference sequence). CDR3 size: 14 residues. V lost 3 bases, J lost 5 bases, and 7 bases stayed unmatched. This CDR3 reads CSARRLAGRDTQYF. The CDR3 DNA follows: TGCAGTGCTAGGAGGCTAGCGGGTAGAGATACGCAGTATTTT.

This clonotype was detected a few times. The rearrangement joins TRBV6-2 or TRBV6-3 to TRBJ2-3; TRBD2 matches at 14 bases. This CDR3 is 18 amino acids long. CDR1 is MNHEY and CDR2 is SVGEGT in the germline V gene. V was pared by 7 bases and J by 5 bases, with 14 bases of the junction left unmatched. The CDR3 coding sequence is TGTGCCAGCAAGGGACTAGCGGGAGTAAGGTTTAGTGGAGATACGCAGTATTTT. Translation gives CASKGLAGVRFSGDTQYF.

This clonotype was seen ten or more times. The V gene is TRBV6-2 or TRBV6-3, the J gene TRBJ1-1; D is undetermined. The V gene lost 0 bases and the J gene lost 1 base, with 12 bases spanning the gap. Germline values: CDR1 MNHEY, CDR2 SVGEGT. This CDR3 region has 16 residues. CDR3 nucleotide sequence: TGTGCCAGCAGTTACTCCCCGGCCAGAGCGAACACTGAAGCTTTCTTT. This encodes CASSYSPARANTEAFF.

This clonotype has a count of ten or more. The chain uses TRBV29-1 and TRBJ2-1; D unresolved. The CDR3 totals 17 residues. Germline values: CDR1 SQVTM, CDR2 ANQGSEA. Deletions cut 7 bases from V and 0 bases from J, with 22 bases between. The CDR3 loop reads CSASPGSSESSYNEQFF. CDR3 DNA sequence: TGCAGCGCCTCTCCGGGCTCCAGCGAGAGCTCCTACAATGAGCAGTTCTTC.

This clonotype has at least ten counts. The V call is TRBV5-5, the J call TRBJ2-1, with a possible D match to TRBD2 (6 bases). The CDR3 totals 13 residues. With 0 bases removed from V and 8 bases from J, the gap between germline ends came to 9 bases. In germline, CDR1 is SGHKS, CDR2 YYEKEE (reference sequence). CDR3 sequence (DNA): TGTGCCAGCAGCTTGGGGGGGGTGGATGAGCAGTTCTTC. It encodes CASSLGGVDEQFF.

Written as DNA, the CDR3 is TGTGCCAGCAGTTTATTGCGACAGGGGGCAGGCAATCAGCCCCAGCATTTT. Amino acids: CASSLLRQGAGNQPQHF. The chain employs TRBV28 and TRBJ1-5, with 10 bases lining up with TRBD1. CDR3 size: 17 residues. Germline loops: CDR1 MDHEN, CDR2 SYDVKM. J was trimmed by 2 bases and V by 1 base; bases with no gene match: 5.

The V call is TRBV3-1, the J call TRBJ2-3; maybe TRBD2 (6 bases). The CDR3 covers 17 residues. CDR1 and CDR2 from the germline V gene are LGHDT and YNNKEL (reference sequence). V lost 1 base to trimming and J lost 1 base, with 15 bases between them. This CDR3 reads CASSQVMRRRGTDTQYF. CDR3 nucleotide sequence: TGTGCCAGCAGCCAAGTAATGAGGCGGAGGGGCACAGATACGCAGTATTTT.